This T cell receptor (beta chain) stems from a study of shared T cell receptors in the human thymus. Sequencing was performed with immunoSEQ multiplex PCR; in TCRdb, only in-frame clones are kept and a portion is missing. The table records 700,000 to 750,000 clones, approximately 85% of them present only once. V lost 6 bases and J 7 bases, leaving 18 bases between the germline ends. Per the germline V gene, CDR1 is MDHEN and CDR2 is SYDVKM. This CDR3 is built from 14 residues. These same data were also listed under a study on human thymus T cells. As that study records: In unrelated individuals, thymic repertoires overlapped highly, according to related research.

The receptor was isolated from a girl in the first two years of life with a congenital heart defect. The chain recombines TRBV28 with TRBJ1-2; D is perhaps TRBD1 (5 bases). The specimen was thymocytes. The DNA for the CDR3 is TGTGCCAGCAGCCCACCCCGCAGGGCCGGTGGCTACACCTTC. As protein: CASSPPRRAGGYTF.